The clone carrying this T cell receptor (beta chain) was observed a handful of times. The target antigen is unknown. Populations isolated by sorting all had purity greater than 95%. Expressed TCRB transcripts were sequenced, since all the RNA that had been isolated was reverse transcribed. The table came from immunoSEQ multiplex PCR; TCRdb's copy has only in-frame clones and leaves some out. In the table there are approximately 270,000 clones, approximately 14% of which are singletons. The CDR3 is 14 residues long. V lost 7 bases, J lost 4 bases, and 13 bases lay in between. Germline CDR1 and CDR2: MNHNY and SVGAGI (reference sequence). This entry belongs to a study of beta chain features in type 1 diabetes. Study results and limitations: Among all four CD4+ subsets, Type 1 diabetes patients had TCRB CDR3s that were moderately but significantly shorter.

Sequences were obtained from naive CD4+ T cells from blood. The sequence came from a man aged 30 to 45 with type 1 diabetes. The chain has TRBV6-6 and TRBJ2-2; D perhaps matches TRBD1 (6 bases). The CDR3 is CASIIQGSTGELFF. CDR3 coding DNA: TGTGCCAGCATTATACAGGGATCCACCGGGGAGCTGTTTTTT.